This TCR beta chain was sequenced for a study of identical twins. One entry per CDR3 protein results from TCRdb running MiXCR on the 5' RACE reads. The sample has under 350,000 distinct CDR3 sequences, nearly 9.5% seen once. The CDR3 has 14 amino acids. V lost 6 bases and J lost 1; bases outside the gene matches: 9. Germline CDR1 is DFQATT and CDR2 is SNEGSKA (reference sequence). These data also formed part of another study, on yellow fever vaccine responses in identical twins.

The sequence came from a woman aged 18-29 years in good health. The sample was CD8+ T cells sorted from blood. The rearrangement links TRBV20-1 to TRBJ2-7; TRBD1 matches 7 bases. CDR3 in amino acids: CSAQDRVGSYEQYF. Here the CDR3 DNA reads TGCAGTGCCCAAGACAGGGTAGGGTCCTACGAGCAGTACTTC.